Below, 16 T cell receptor beta chains from the same sample are listed, as sequenced in a study of cytomegalovirus exposure and HLA in healthy donors. Researchers ran the PCR with 60 Vbeta and 13 Jbeta primers. Assay used: immunoSEQ multiplex PCR; TCRdb lists only in-frame clones, some missing. Altogether 150,000 to 200,000 clones are present, 75% to 85% being singletons, with the ten largest covering 0.5% to 0.8%. Material for sequencing was PBMCs. The receptors originated from a boy younger than 18 in good health and CMV-seronegative.

The CDR3 here is CAWTNGRDGYTF. The CDR3 DNA reads as TGTGCCTGGACTAACGGTCGGGATGGCTACACCTTC. The gene calls are TRBV30 and TRBJ1-2, with D hard to call. Trimming removed 4 bases from V and 6 bases from J, with 12 bases in between. Germline assignment: CDR1 GTSNPN and CDR2 SVGIG (reference sequence). The CDR3 contains 12 residues.

The V call is TRBV11-2, the J call TRBJ2-7; tentative D call: TRBD1 (6 bases). The V end lost 4 bases, the J end lost 4 bases, and 14 bases lay between the germline ends. CDR1 and CDR2 (germline): SGHAT, FQNNGV. The CDR3 has 14 residues. CDR3 nucleotides: TGTGCCAGCAGCTACTCCGGGACAAGATACGAGCAGTACTTC. Amino acid sequence: CASSYSGTRYEQYF.

The chain uses TRBV19 and TRBJ2-1; possible D gene TRBD2, 5 bases. CDR1 and CDR2 (germline): LNHDA, SQIVND (reference sequence). The CDR3 is 14 amino acids. Trimming took 5 bases from V and 7 from J, leaving 15 bases between them. The CDR3 nucleotides read TGTGCCAGTAGTCGTAGGGCCCCGGGGAATGAGCAGTTCTTC. Translating it yields CASSRRAPGNEQFF. Supplemented by reference TRBV19 and TRBJ2-1, the full variable domain reads DGGITQSPKYLFRKEGQNVTLSCEQNLNHDAMYWYRQDPGQGLRLIYYSQIVNDFQKGDIAEGYSVSREKKESFPLTVTSAQKNPTAFYLCASSRRAPGNEQFFGPGTRLTVL.

The chain joins TRBV29-1 to TRBJ2-7; 7 bases line up with TRBD1. Germline V gives CDR1 SQVTM, CDR2 ANQGSEA. The CDR3 consists of 14 residues. V dropped 5 bases and J dropped 1; count of bases not matched to a gene: 8. CDR3 amino acids: CSVFEGGRSYEQYF. For the CDR3, the DNA is TGCAGCGTTTTTGAAGGGGGCCGGTCCTACGAGCAGTACTTC.

This clone was seen a few times. The rearrangement uses TRBV6-5 and TRBJ1-1; D might be TRBD1 (6 bases). CDR1 is MNHEY, CDR2 SVGAGI, per germline. The CDR3 is 13 residues long. Trimming shortened V by 5 bases and J by 4 bases, and 11 bases separated the two germline ends. DNA of the CDR3: TGTGCCAGCAGTGATCGGGACACCACTGAAGCTTTCTTT. Amino acids: CASSDRDTTEAFF.

The chain employs TRBV7-3 and TRBJ1-1; D is unclear. The CDR3 covers 15 residues. Trimming stripped 2 bases from V and 2 bases from J, with 12 bases between. Germline V gene sequence: CDR1 SGHTA, CDR2 FQGTGA. CDR3 nucleotide sequence: TGTGCCAGCAGCTTATCTGGAGGGATTAACACTGAAGCTTTCTTT. This translates into CASSLSGGINTEAFF. The full variable domain, rest sourced from reference TRBV7-3 and TRBJ1-1, is GAGVSQTPSNKVTEKGKYVELRCDPISGHTALYWYRQSLGQGPEFLIYFQGTGAADDSGLPNDRFFAVRPEGSVSTLKIQRTERGDSAVYLCASSLSGGINTEAFFGQGTRLTVV.

The CDR3 is CASSPSGVEQFF. CDR3 nucleotide sequence: TGTGCCAGCAGCCCTAGCGGGGTAGAGCAGTTCTTC. The chain combines TRBV11-1 with TRBJ2-1; TRBD2 matches 9 bases. CDR1 is SGHAT and CDR2 is FQDESV in the germline V gene (reference sequence). Unmatched junction bases numbered 3, after V lost 5 bases and J lost 10 bases. The CDR3 consists of 12 residues. The whole variable domain, filled in from reference TRBV11-1 and TRBJ2-1, reads EAEVAQSPRYKITEKSQAVAFWCDPISGHATLYWYRQILGQGPELLVQFQDESVVDDSQLPKDRFSAERLKGVDSTLKIQPAELGDSAMYLCASSPSGVEQFFGPGTRLTVL.

As to this clone: Compared with germline, one end of the junction differs, possibly owing to a read error. J is TRBJ2-1 and V is TRBV7-7; D possibly corresponds to TRBD2 (6 bases). This CDR3 is built from 14 residues. Looked up from germline, CDR1 is SSHAT and CDR2 is FNYEAQ (reference sequence). The CDR3 sequence is CASSLAARYNEQFF. DNA for the CDR3: TGTGCTAGCAGCTTAGCGGCACGTTACAATGAGCAGTTCTTC.

To note about this clone: Sequence at one end of the junction differs from germline and may be a read error. The V gene is TRBV5-1, the J gene TRBJ1-2, with a weak D call TRBD1 (5 bases). Germline CDR1 SGHRS, CDR2 YFSETQ. This CDR3 comprises 13 residues. In nucleotides, the CDR3 is TGTGCCAGCAGCTGGGGACTTCAGGGTGGCTACACCTTC. It translates to CASSWGLQGGYTF.

The V and J genes are TRBV30 and TRBJ1-6, with 10 positions matching TRBD1. Trimming cost V 1 base and J 6 bases; bases outside gene matches: 3. Looked up from germline, CDR1 is GTSNPN and CDR2 is SVGIG (reference sequence). This CDR3 has 15 residues. The CDR3 DNA reads TGTGCCTGGAGTGGGGACAGGGGAGGTAATTCACCCCTCCACTTT. This translates into CAWSGDRGGNSPLHF.

This clone was recorded once. V usage is TRBV19 and J usage is TRBJ1-2, with 10 bases lining up with TRBD1. This CDR3 has 16 amino acids. J was trimmed by 2 bases and V by 4 bases; bases with no gene match: 7. CDR1 and CDR2 from the germline V gene are LNHDA and SQIVND (reference sequence). The CDR3 DNA reads as TGTGCCAGTAGTACCCGGGACAGGGGAAGGAACTATGGCTACACCTTC. It encodes CASSTRDRGRNYGYTF.

This clone has just one count. The chain carries TRBV27 and TRBJ1-2; D remains unclear. V gave up 6 bases and J gave up 4 bases, with 6 bases separating them. The CDR3 runs 11 residues. Per germline, CDR1 MNHEY and CDR2 SMNVEV (reference sequence). The CDR3 here is CASRGSYGYTF. For the CDR3, the DNA is TGTGCCAGCAGGGGCAGCTATGGCTACACCTTC.

This sequence joins TRBV4-1 and TRBJ2-7; 8 nucleotides agree with TRBD1. This CDR3 is 16 amino acids long. Germline CDR1 and CDR2: MGHRA and YSYEKL. V lost 3 bases and J lost 3; bases outside the gene matches: 10. The CDR3: CASSQDGQGLYYEQYF. The CDR3 region has the DNA TGCGCCAGCAGCCAGGACGGACAGGGTCTATACTACGAGCAGTACTTC.

This chain connects TRBV30 to TRBJ2-2; 7 bases align to TRBD2. Germline V CDR1 and CDR2: GTSNPN, SVGIG (reference sequence). Germline trimming cut 1 base from V and 3 bases from J; bases unmatched to any gene: 2. The CDR3 is made up of 14 amino acids. The CDR3 DNA reads as TGTGCCTGGAGTGGAGGACTAGACACCGGGGAGCTGTTTTTT. Translating it yields CAWSGGLDTGELFF.

The chain links TRBV27 to TRBJ1-1, with D possibly being TRBD1 (6 bases). The V gene lost 7 bases and the J gene lost 4 bases, with 19 bases spanning the gap. The CDR3 is 15 residues long. The germline CDR1 and CDR2 sequences are MNHEY and SMNVEV (reference sequence). CDR3: CASTLQGTGSTEAFF. CDR3 nucleotide sequence: TGTGCCAGCACCCTACAGGGTACGGGAAGCACTGAAGCTTTCTTT.

This chain connects TRBV7-2 to TRBJ2-1, with D maybe TRBD2 (6 bases). Trimming cost V 0 bases and J 10 bases, with 16 bases left between them. The length of the CDR3 is 15 residues. Germline V CDR1 and CDR2: SGHTA, FQGNSA. CDR3 DNA sequence: TGTGCCAGCAGCTTAGCCGGAGGGCCCCCTCAGGAGCAGTTCTTC. Translating it yields CASSLAGGPPQEQFF. The variable domain in full, completed from reference TRBV7-2 and TRBJ2-1, reads GAGVSQSPSNKVTEKGKDVELRCDPISGHTALYWYRQSLGQGLEFLIYFQGNSAPDKSGLPSDRFSAERTGGSVSTLTIQRTQQEDSAVYLCASSLAGGPPQEQFFGPGTRLTVL.